The 25 T cell receptor beta chains listed next were all sequenced from one sample in a study of cytomegalovirus exposure and HLA in healthy donors. 13 Jbeta primers and 60 Vbeta primers were used for the PCR. Repertoires were generated with immunoSEQ multiplex PCR, while TCRdb's copy carries only in-frame clones and drops some. The sample shows under 90,000 clones, and roughly 14% sits with its ten largest clones. The sequencing input was PBMCs. The receptor source for this set is a man between 45 and 60 years old in good health and CMV-seropositive.

V is TRBV29-1 and J is TRBJ1-1; D remains unclear. The CDR3 is 14 amino acids. Deletions cut 4 bases from V and 6 bases from J, with 18 bases between. Looked up from germline, CDR1 is SQVTM and CDR2 is ANQGSEA. CDR3 in amino acids: CSVGAIGSAAEAFF. The CDR3 DNA reads as TGCAGCGTTGGGGCCATCGGGAGTGCGGCTGAAGCTTTCTTT.

The rearrangement joins TRBV30 to TRBJ2-5; 10 bases are shared with TRBD1. CDR3 size: 15 residues. Unmatched junction bases numbered 11, after V lost 5 bases and J lost 5 bases. Germline lookup yields CDR1 GTSNPN and CDR2 SVGIG (reference sequence). As DNA, the CDR3 is TGTGCCTGGGCCGGGGGGGGACAGGGGAGTGAGACCCAGTACTTC. The encoded protein is CAWAGGGQGSETQYF.

The V and J genes are TRBV30 and TRBJ1-2, with a tentative D call TRBD1 (6 bases). Trimming removed 2 bases at V and 6 bases at J, with 10 bases between. The CDR3 is 12 amino acids. CDR1 is GTSNPN and CDR2 is SVGIG in the germline V gene (reference sequence). CDR3 loop: CAWSIGQHGYTF. The DNA for the CDR3 is TGTGCCTGGAGTATCGGACAGCATGGCTACACCTTC.

The chain is built from TRBV7-9 and TRBJ2-5, with a possible D match to TRBD1 (6 bases). The CDR3 extends over 10 amino acids. CDR1 and CDR2 from the germline V gene are SEHNR and FQNEAQ (reference sequence). V lost 10 bases, J lost 5 bases, and 8 bases lay in between. DNA for the CDR3: TGTGCCACCCAGGGGGAGACCCAGTACTTC. Translating gives CATQGETQYF.

The gene calls are TRBV7-8 and TRBJ1-2; 7 bases align to TRBD1. Trimming at V came to 5 bases and at J to 3 bases, leaving 9 bases not matched to a gene. The CDR3 sequence is 15 residues long. Germline lookup yields CDR1 SGHVS and CDR2 FQNEAQ. The CDR3, as DNA: TGTGCCAGCAGCAGCCCAGGGGGAGCTCACTATGGCTACACCTTC. Amino acids: CASSSPGGAHYGYTF.

This rearrangement joins TRBV7-9 to TRBJ2-7; TRBD2 matches 13 bases. V lost 2 bases and J lost 7; bases outside the gene matches: 8. The CDR3 contains 16 residues. Looked up from germline, CDR1 is SEHNR and CDR2 is FQNEAQ (reference sequence). Here the CDR3 reads CASSLTSGRARREQYF. As DNA, the CDR3 is TGTGCCAGCAGCTTAACTAGCGGGAGGGCACGACGAGAGCAGTACTTC.

J is TRBJ1-2 and V is TRBV15, with D unclear. CDR1 is LNHNV, CDR2 YYDKDF, per germline (reference sequence). V lost 3 bases to trimming and J lost 2 bases, with 7 bases between them. The CDR3 has 13 residues. The chain's CDR3 is CATSRLENYGYTF. In DNA, the CDR3 is TGTGCCACCAGCAGGTTAGAAAACTATGGCTACACCTTC.

The chain links TRBV11-2 to TRBJ2-5; 8 bases line up with TRBD2. The CDR3 length is 15 residues. CDR1 and CDR2 from the germline V gene are SGHAT and FQNNGV. Losses at the gene ends were 1 base for V and 4 bases for J; bases not matched to a gene: 5. The CDR3 is CASSLGGAGGETQYF. The CDR3 region has the DNA TGTGCCAGCAGCTTAGGAGGGGCGGGGGGAGAGACCCAGTACTTC.

The chain employs TRBV18 and TRBJ2-7, with 7 bases lining up with TRBD1. Germline V gene lookup returns CDR1 KGHSH and CDR2 LQKENI. The V and J ends lost 3 bases and 3 bases, in that order; junction bases with no gene match: 2. The CDR3 sequence is 13 residues long. The DNA of the CDR3 is TGTGCCAGCTCACCGACAGGGAACTACGAGCAGTACGTC. It specifies CASSPTGNYEQYV.

As DNA, the CDR3 is TGTGCCGTTCTTTTAGGGGGATCCTACGAGCAGTACTTC. It codes for CAVLLGGSYEQYF. The gene calls are TRBV6-6 and TRBJ2-7, with D possibly being TRBD1 (6 bases). V gave up 11 bases and J gave up 1 base, with 15 bases separating them. CDR3 size: 13 residues. Germline CDR1 and CDR2: MNHNY and SVGAGI (reference sequence).

V gene TRBV6-9 combines with J gene TRBJ2-3; the match to TRBD2 covers 11 bases. The CDR3 contains 17 residues. Germline-derived CDR1 and CDR2 are MNHGY and SVAAGI. With 5 bases clipped from V and 0 bases from J, the junction kept 7 bases outside the gene matches. CDR3 in amino acids: CASSDPGLAASTDTQYF. As DNA, the CDR3 is TGTGCCAGCAGTGATCCGGGACTAGCGGCCAGCACAGATACGCAGTATTTT.

J is TRBJ2-1 and V is TRBV4-2; 11 nucleotides line up with TRBD2. Losses at the gene ends were 5 bases for V and 4 bases for J; bases not matched to a gene: 4. The CDR3 totals 15 residues. The germline CDR1 and CDR2 sequences are LGHNA and YNFKEQ. CDR3 sequence: CASSSGLAEYNEQFF. DNA for the CDR3: TGTGCCAGCAGCTCGGGACTAGCGGAATACAATGAGCAGTTCTTC.

This rearrangement joins TRBV27 to TRBJ1-2, with a possible D match to TRBD1 (5 bases). The CDR3 has 13 residues. Germline V gives CDR1 MNHEY, CDR2 SMNVEV (reference sequence). V shed 7 bases and J shed 5 bases, with 14 bases lying between them. The CDR3 sequence: CASTNTGGYGYTF. The DNA of the CDR3 is TGTGCCAGCACCAATACCGGGGGTTATGGCTACACCTTC.

The rearrangement uses TRBV7-2 and TRBJ1-2; possibly TRBD1 for D (5 bases). V was clipped by 5 bases and J by 3 bases, with 10 bases between them. This CDR3 is 13 amino acids long. CDR1 is SGHTA, CDR2 FQGNSA, per germline. The DNA of the CDR3 is TGTGCCAGCAGCCAAGGGGTGGACTATGGCTACACCTTC. This codes for CASSQGVDYGYTF.

The CDR3 loop is CASSLFSGGRDTQYF. The CDR3 DNA follows: TGTGCCAGCAGCTTATTTAGCGGGGGGCGGGATACGCAGTATTTT. The V gene is TRBV7-2, the J gene TRBJ2-3, with TRBD2 identical over 10 bases. V shed 2 bases, J shed 6 bases, and the junction held 5 bases outside the gene matches. Germline V lookup: CDR1 SGHTA, CDR2 FQGNSA. CDR3 length: 15 residues. Combining the CDR3 with reference TRBV7-2 and TRBJ2-3 gives the whole variable domain GAGVSQSPSNKVTEKGKDVELRCDPISGHTALYWYRQSLGQGLEFLIYFQGNSAPDKSGLPSDRFSAERTGGSVSTLTIQRTQQEDSAVYLCASSLFSGGRDTQYFGPGTRLTVL.

The chain uses TRBV30 and TRBJ1-1; D call uncertain. The CDR3 sequence is 14 residues long. V was clipped by 4 bases and J by 0 bases, with 12 bases between them. Germline values: CDR1 GTSNPN, CDR2 SVGIG (reference sequence). In DNA, the CDR3 is TGTGCCTGGACCCCGAGTTCCCTGAACACTGAAGCTTTCTTT. This translates into CAWTPSSLNTEAFF.

This sequence joins TRBV11-3 and TRBJ2-2, with 7 positions matching TRBD1. V was pared by 4 bases and J by 2 bases, with 7 bases of the junction left unmatched. Germline values: CDR1 SGHNT, CDR2 YENEEA. This CDR3 spans 16 amino acids. Here the CDR3 DNA reads TGTGCCAGCAGCTCGACAGGGTGGGGAAACACCGGGGAGCTGTTTTTT. This encodes CASSSTGWGNTGELFF.

The genes are TRBV11-3 and TRBJ2-1, with D perhaps TRBD2 (6 bases). Germline lookup yields CDR1 SGHNT and CDR2 YENEEA. The CDR3 loop spans 17 amino acids. Deletions cut 2 bases from V and 4 bases from J, with 18 bases between. In DNA, the CDR3 is TGTGCCAGCAGCTTACTCCGATTAGGAGGGGTTTACAATGAGCAGTTCTTC. Its protein product is CASSLLRLGGVYNEQFF.

This rearrangement joins TRBV29-1 to TRBJ2-1, with 10 bases lining up with TRBD1. After removal of 6 bases from V and 5 bases from J, the junction contained 10 bases not matched to a gene. The germline CDR1 and CDR2 sequences are SQVTM and ANQGSEA. This CDR3 contains 15 residues. The CDR3 protein is CSVSGQGRVHNEQFF. CDR3 DNA sequence: TGCAGCGTCTCGGGACAGGGGAGGGTCCACAATGAGCAGTTCTTC.

This sequence joins TRBV7-9 and TRBJ1-2; maybe TRBD1 (6 bases). This CDR3 contains 15 residues. Per the germline V gene, CDR1 is SEHNR and CDR2 is FQNEAQ (reference sequence). The V gene lost 4 bases and the J gene lost 5 bases, with 17 bases spanning the gap. In DNA, the CDR3 is TGTGCCAGCAGCTCTATGGGGACACAACAATATGGCTACACCTTC. Encoded protein: CASSSMGTQQYGYTF.

The V gene is TRBV7-2, the J gene TRBJ2-3; TRBD1 agrees at 7 bases. Germline lookup yields CDR1 SGHTA and CDR2 FQGNSA. V lost 2 bases, J lost 0 bases, and 5 bases stayed unmatched. The CDR3 extends over 16 amino acids. CDR3 amino acids: CASSLHRGSSTDTQYF. CDR3 DNA sequence: TGTGCCAGCAGCTTACACAGGGGTTCTAGCACAGATACGCAGTATTTT.

The chain combines TRBV19 with TRBJ2-1; the D is unclear. Deletions cut 7 bases from V and 3 bases from J, with 10 bases between. The CDR3 length is 13 residues. Germline CDR1 reads LNHDA; CDR2 reads SQIVND (reference sequence). CDR3 nucleotides: TGTGCCAGTACTCCAGGATACTACAATGAGCAGTTCTTC. The encoded protein is CASTPGYYNEQFF.

Here the CDR3 DNA reads TGTGCCAGCAGAGCCGCGGACAGGAACACTGAAGCTTTCTTT. Translating it yields CASRAADRNTEAFF. The chain recombines TRBV25-1 with TRBJ1-1; the D gene is possibly TRBD1 (6 bases). This CDR3 is 14 amino acids long. The germline V gene encodes CDR1 MGHDK and CDR2 SYGVNS. Trimming removed 6 bases at V and 1 base at J, with 12 bases between. Complete variable domain (other parts from reference TRBV25-1 and TRBJ1-1): EADIYQTPRYLVIGTGKKITLECSQTMGHDKMYWYQQDPGMELHLIHYSYGVNSTEKGDLSSESTVSRIRTEHFPLTLESARPSHTSQYLCASRAADRNTEAFFGQGTRLTVV.

The rearrangement links TRBV14 to TRBJ2-1, with TRBD1 as a possible D gene (6 bases). The CDR3 has 14 amino acids. The germline CDR1 and CDR2 sequences are SGHDN and FVKESK. V was clipped by 0 bases and J by 8 bases, with 11 bases between them. CDR3 region: CASSQDPHRDEQFF. The CDR3 region has the DNA TGTGCCAGCAGCCAAGATCCCCACAGGGATGAGCAGTTCTTC.

The rearrangement uses TRBV2 and TRBJ1-2; TRBD1 aligns across 7 bases. CDR1 is SNHLY and CDR2 is FYNNEI in the germline V gene. After removal of 5 bases from V and 1 base from J, the junction contained 7 bases not matched to a gene. This CDR3 comprises 15 residues. The CDR3 nucleotides are TGTGCCAGCAGTCTGAACCGGGACAGTAACTATGGCTACACCTTC. Translation: CASSLNRDSNYGYTF. Full variable domain (outside the CDR3, taken from reference TRBV2 and TRBJ1-2): EPEVTQTPSHQVTQMGQEVILRCVPISNHLYFYWYRQILGQKVEFLVSFYNNEISEKSEIFDDQFSVERPDGSNFTLKIRSTKLEDSAMYFCASSLNRDSNYGYTFGSGTRLTVV.